This T cell receptor beta chain was sequenced in a study of cytomegalovirus exposure and HLA in healthy donors. Study-level background: In terms of ancestry, the Caucasian-associated cluster contained about 81% of the roughly 400 genotyped donors. Study conclusions and caveats: It was reported in a later analysis that an Asian-associated ancestry cluster showed fewer N-insertions than the approximately 700-donor mean.

A few counts support this clone. The target antigen is unknown. The PCR contained 60 Vbeta and 13 Jbeta primers. Profiling relied on immunoSEQ multiplex PCR, and the TCRdb table lists in-frame clones only, not all of them. Here the sample spans 150,000 to 170,000 clones, roughly 72% being singletons. This CDR3 comprises 18 residues. The V gene end was trimmed by 3 bases and the J gene end by 0 bases; junction bases not matched to a gene: 8. Germline V lookup: CDR1 LGHNA, CDR2 YSLEER. This clonotype was sampled from a man between 25 and 39 years old in good health and CMV-seronegative. V gene TRBV4-3 combines with J gene TRBJ2-3; TRBD2 matches 11 bases. What was sequenced was PBMCs. In DNA, the CDR3 is TGCGCCAGCAGCCAGGCCGGGACTAGCGGTTCTAGCACAGATACGCAGTATTTT. Its translation: CASSQAGTSGSSTDTQYF.